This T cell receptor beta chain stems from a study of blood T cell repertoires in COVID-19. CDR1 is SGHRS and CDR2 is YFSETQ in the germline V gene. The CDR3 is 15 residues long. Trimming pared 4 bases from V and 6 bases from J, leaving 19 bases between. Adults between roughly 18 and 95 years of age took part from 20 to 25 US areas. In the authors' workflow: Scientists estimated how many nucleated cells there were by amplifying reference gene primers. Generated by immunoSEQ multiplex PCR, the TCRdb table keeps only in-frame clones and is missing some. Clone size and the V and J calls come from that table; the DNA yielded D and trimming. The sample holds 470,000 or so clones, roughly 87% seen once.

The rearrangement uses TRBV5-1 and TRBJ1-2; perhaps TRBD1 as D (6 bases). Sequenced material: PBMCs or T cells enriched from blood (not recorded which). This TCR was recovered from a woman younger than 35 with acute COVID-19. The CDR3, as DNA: TGCGCCAGCAGCCGGGGGGGCGAAAAAGTAGATGGCTACACCTTC. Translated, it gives CASSRGGEKVDGYTF. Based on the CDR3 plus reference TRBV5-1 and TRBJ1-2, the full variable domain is KAGVTQTPRYLIKTRGQQVTLSCSPISGHRSVSWYQQTPGQGLQFLFEYFSETQRNKGNFPGRFSGRQFSNSRSEMNVSTLELGDSALYLCASSRGGEKVDGYTFGSGTRLTVV.